This T cell receptor beta chain was captured in a study of response to subunit inactivated influenza vaccine. Whole-study findings and limits: Authors proposed each seasonal influenza vaccination draws in few new T cells.

One entry per CDR3 protein, called by TCRdb with MiXCR from the RT-PCR reads. The repertoire includes roughly 630,000 distinct CDR3 sequences, 14% of them detected once, and around 7.6% sits in the top ten. This clonotype has only a few counts. Its antigen is not known. The CDR3 length is 15 residues. V shed 4 bases and J 3 bases; nucleotides not matched to a gene: 5. In germline, CDR1 is MNHEY, CDR2 SMNVEV (reference sequence). Sequences were derived from PBMCs from blood, sampled 14 to 15 days before vaccination. V gene TRBV27 combines with J gene TRBJ2-1; TRBD2 aligns across 8 bases. The TCR comes from a man aged 45 to 65 who received an inactivated influenza vaccine. CDR3 loop: CASSSGTRGYNEQFF. The CDR3, as DNA: TGTGCCAGCAGTTCCGGGACTAGAGGCTACAATGAGCAGTTCTTC.